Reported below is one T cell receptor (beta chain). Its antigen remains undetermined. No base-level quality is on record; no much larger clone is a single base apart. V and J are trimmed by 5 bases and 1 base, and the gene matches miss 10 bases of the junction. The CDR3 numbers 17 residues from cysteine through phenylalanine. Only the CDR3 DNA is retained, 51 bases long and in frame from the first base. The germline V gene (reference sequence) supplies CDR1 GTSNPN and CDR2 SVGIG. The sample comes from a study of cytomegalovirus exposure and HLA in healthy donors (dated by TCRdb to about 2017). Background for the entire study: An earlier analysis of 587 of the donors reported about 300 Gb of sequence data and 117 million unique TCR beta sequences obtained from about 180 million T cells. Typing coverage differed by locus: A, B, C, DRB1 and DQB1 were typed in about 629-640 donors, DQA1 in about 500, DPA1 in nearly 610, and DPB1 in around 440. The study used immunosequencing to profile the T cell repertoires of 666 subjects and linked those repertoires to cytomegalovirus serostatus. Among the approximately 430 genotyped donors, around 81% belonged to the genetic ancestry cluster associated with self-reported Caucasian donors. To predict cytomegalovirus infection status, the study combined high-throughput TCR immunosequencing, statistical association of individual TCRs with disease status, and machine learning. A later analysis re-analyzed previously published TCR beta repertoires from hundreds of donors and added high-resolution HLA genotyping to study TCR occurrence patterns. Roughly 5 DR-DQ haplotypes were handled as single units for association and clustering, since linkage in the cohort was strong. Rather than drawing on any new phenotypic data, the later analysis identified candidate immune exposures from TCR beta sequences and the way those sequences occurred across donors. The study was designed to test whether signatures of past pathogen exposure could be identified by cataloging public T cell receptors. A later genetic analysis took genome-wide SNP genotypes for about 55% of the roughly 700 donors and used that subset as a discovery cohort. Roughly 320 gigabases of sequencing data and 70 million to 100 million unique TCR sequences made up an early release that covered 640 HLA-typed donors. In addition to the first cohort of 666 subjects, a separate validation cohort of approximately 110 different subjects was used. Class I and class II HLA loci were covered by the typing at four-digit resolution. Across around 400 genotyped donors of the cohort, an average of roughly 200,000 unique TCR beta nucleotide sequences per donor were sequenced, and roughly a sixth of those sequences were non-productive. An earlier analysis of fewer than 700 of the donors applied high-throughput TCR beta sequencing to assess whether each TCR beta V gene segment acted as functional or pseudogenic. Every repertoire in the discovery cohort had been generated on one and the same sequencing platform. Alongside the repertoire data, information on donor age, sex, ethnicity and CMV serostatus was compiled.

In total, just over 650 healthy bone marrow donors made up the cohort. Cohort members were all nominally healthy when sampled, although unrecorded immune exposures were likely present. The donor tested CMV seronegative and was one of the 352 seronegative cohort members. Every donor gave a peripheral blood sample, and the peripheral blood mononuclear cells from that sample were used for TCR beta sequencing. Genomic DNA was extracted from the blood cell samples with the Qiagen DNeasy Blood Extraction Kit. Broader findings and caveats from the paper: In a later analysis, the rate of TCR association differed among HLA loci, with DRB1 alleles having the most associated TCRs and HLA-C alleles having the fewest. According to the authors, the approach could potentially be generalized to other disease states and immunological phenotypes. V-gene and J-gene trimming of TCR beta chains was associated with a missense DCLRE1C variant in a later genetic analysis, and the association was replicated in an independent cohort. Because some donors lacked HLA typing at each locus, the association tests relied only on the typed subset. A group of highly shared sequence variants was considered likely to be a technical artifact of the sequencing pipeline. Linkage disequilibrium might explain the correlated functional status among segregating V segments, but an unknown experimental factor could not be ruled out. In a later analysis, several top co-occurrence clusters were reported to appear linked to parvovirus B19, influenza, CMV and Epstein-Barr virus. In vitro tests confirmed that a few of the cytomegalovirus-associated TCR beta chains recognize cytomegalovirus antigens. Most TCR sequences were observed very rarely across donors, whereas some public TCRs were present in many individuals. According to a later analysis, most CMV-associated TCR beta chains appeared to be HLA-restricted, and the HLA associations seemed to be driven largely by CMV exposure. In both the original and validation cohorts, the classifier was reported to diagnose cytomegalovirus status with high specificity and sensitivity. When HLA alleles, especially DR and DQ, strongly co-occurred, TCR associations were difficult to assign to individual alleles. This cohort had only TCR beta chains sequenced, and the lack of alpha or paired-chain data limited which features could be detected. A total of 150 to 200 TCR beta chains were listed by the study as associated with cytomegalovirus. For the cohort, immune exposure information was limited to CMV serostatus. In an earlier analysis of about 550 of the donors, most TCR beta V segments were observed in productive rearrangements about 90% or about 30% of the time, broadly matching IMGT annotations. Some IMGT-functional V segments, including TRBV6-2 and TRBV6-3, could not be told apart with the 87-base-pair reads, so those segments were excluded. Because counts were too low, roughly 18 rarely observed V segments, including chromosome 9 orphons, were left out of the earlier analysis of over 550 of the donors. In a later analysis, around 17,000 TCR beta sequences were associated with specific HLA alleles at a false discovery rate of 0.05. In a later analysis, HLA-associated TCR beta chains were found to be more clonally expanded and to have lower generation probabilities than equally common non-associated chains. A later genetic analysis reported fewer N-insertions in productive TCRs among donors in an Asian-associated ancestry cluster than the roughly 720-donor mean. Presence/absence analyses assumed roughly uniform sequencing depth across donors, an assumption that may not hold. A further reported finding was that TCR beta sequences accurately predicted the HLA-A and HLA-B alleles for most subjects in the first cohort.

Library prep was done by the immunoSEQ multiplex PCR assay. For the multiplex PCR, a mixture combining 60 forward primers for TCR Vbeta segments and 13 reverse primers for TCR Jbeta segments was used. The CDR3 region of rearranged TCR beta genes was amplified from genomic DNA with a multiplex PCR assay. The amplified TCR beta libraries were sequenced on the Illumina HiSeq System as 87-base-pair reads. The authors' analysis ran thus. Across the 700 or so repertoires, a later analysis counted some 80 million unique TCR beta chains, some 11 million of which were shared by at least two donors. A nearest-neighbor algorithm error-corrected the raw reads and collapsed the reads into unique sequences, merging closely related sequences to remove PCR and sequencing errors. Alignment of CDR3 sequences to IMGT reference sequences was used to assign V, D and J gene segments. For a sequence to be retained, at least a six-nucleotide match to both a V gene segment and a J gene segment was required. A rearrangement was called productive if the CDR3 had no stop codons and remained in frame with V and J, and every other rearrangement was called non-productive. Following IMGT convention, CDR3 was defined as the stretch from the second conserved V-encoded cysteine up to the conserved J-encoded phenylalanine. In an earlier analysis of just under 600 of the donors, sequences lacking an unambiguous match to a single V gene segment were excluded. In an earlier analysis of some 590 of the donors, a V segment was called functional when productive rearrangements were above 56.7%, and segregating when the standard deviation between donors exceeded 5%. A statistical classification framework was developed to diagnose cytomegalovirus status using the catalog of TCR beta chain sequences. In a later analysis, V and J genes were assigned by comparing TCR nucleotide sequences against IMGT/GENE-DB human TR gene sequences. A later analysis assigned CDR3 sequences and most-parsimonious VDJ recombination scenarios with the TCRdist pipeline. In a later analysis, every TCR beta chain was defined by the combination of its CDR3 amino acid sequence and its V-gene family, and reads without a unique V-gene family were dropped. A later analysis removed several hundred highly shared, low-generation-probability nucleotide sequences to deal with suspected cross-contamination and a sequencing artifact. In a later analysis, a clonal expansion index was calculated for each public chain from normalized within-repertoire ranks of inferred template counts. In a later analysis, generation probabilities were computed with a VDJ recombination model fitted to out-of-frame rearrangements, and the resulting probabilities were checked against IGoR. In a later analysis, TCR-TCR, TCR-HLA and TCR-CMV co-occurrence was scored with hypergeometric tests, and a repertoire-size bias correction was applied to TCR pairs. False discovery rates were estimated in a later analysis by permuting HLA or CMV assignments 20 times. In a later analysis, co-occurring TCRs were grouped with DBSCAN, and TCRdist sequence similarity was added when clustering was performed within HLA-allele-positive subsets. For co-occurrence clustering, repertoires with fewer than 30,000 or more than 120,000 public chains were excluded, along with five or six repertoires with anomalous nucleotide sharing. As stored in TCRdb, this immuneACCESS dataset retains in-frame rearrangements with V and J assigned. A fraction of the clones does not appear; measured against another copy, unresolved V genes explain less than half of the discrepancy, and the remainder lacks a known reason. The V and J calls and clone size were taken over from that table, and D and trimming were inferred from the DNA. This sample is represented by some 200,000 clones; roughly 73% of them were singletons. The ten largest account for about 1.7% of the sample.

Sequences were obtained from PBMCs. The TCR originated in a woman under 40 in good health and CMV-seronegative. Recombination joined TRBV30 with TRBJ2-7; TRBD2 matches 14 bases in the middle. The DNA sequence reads TGTGCCTGGTGGACTAGCGGGAGGCTGTCTTTATCCTACGAGCAGTACTTC. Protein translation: CAWWTSGRLSLSYEQYF. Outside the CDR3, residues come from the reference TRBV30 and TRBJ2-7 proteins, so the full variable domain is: SQTIHQWPATLVQPVGSPLSLECTVEGTSNPNLYWYRQAAGRGLQLLFYSVGIGQISSEVPQNLSASRPQDRQFILSSKKLLLSDSGFYLCAWWTSGRLSLSYEQYFGPGTRLTVT.